These T cell receptor beta chains were read from a single sample in a study of siplizumab effects on memory and regulatory T cells. The method was immunoSEQ multiplex PCR; TCRdb's version includes in-frame clones alone and lacks a portion of them. This repertoire shows more than 85,000 clones, 75% to 90% found once; its top ten account for 15%. Sequencing was performed on CD4+ T cells sorted from blood. Source of these receptors: a human donor in good health. CDR3s include the opening cysteine and the closing phenylalanine or tryptophan. The D gene is left open where the match is weak. Clone size appears in some rows only: once, few, many, or a class for an expanded clone.

abundance,j_gene,v_gene,d_gene,CDR3nt,CDR3aa
.,TRBJ2-1,TRBV28,TRBD1,TGTGCCAGTAGAACAGGGGGAGGTTACAATGAGCAGTTCTTC,CASRTGGGYNEQFF
.,TRBJ2-7,TRBV28,TRBD1,TGTGCCCTCCTCCCGACAGGGCTCGGTTACGAGCAGTACTTC,CALLPTGLGYEQYF
.,TRBJ1-5,TRBV2,.,TGTGCCAGCAGGAGGACAGCACGGGTCGATCAGCCCCAGCATTTT,CASRRTARVDQPQHF
.,TRBJ1-1,TRBV19,.,TGTGCCAGTGGGGCAGGGTGGAGGACTGAAGCTTTCTTT,CASGAGWRTEAFF
.,TRBJ2-3,TRBV7-9,TRBD2,TGTGCCAGCAGCTTAGGAGGTGGCCGGACTAGCTCTATAGATACGCAGTATTTT,CASSLGGGRTSSIDTQYF
.,TRBJ2-1,TRBV21-1,.,TGTGCCAGCAGCAAACCACCGCCAGGATTTTACAATGAGCAGTTCTTC,CASSKPPPGFYNEQFF
.,TRBJ2-1,TRBV30,.,TGTGCCTGGAGTCGGAATGAGCAGTTCTTC,CAWSRNEQFF
.,TRBJ2-1,TRBV6-5,TRBD1,TGTGCCAGCAGGACAGGGGGCGGGAATGAGCAGTTCTTC,CASRTGGGNEQFF
.,TRBJ1-2,TRBV7-8,.,TGTGCCAGCAGCTTAGTCCCAGAATTCTATGGCTACACCTTC,CASSLVPEFYGYTF
.,TRBJ2-2,TRBV5-1,.,TGCGCCAGCAGTTCTGGACAATCGAACACCGGGGAGCTGTTTTTT,CASSSGQSNTGELFF
.,TRBJ2-2,TRBV7-8,TRBD1,TGTGCCAGCAGCTTACACAGGGACAGGGGAACCGGGGAGCTGTTTTTT,CASSLHRDRGTGELFF
.,TRBJ2-1,TRBV29-1,TRBD2,TGCAGCGTCCTGACTAGCGGGAGGACCTACAATGAGCAGTTCTTC,CSVLTSGRTYNEQFF
.,TRBJ1-3,TRBV6-1,.,TGTGCCAGCAGTGAATCTCCAAGTCCTGGAAACACCATATATTTT,CASSESPSPGNTIYF
.,TRBJ1-1,TRBV5-1,.,TGCGCCAGCAGCTTTTTCGTCAGCGGCGCTGAAGCTTTCTTT,CASSFFVSGAEAFF
.,TRBJ2-3,TRBV2,.,TGTGCCAGCAGGCGAGACCAGCGGGCGCAGTATTTT,CASRRDQRAQYF
once,TRBJ2-7,TRBV7-2,.,TGTGCCAGCAGCCGTGACCAAGTTCGGGAGCAGTACTTC,CASSRDQVREQYF
.,TRBJ2-1,TRBV27,TRBD2,TGTGCCAGCAGTTTAGTTGCTAGCGGGAGAACCTACAATGAGCAGTTCTTC,CASSLVASGRTYNEQFF
.,TRBJ2-3,TRBV19,.,TGTGCCAGTAGTATAAGCCAGGGTGGCACAGATACGCAGTATTTT,CASSISQGGTDTQYF
.,TRBJ2-7,TRBV5-6,.,TGTGCCAGCAGCTTCGAAGGCGGGCAGTACTTC,CASSFEGGQYF
.,TRBJ2-3,TRBV5-1,TRBD2,TGCGCCAGCAGCGGGACTAGTTCCGATACGCAGTATTTT,CASSGTSSDTQYF
.,TRBJ2-5,TRBV20-1,.,TGCAGTGCTAGCGTACAAGAGACCCAGTACTTC,CSASVQETQYF
.,TRBJ2-1,TRBV12-5,TRBD2,TGTGCTAGTGGTTTGACATACGGACTAGCGGGAGGGCCGGGCAATGAGCAGTTCTTC,CASGLTYGLAGGPGNEQFF
.,TRBJ2-3,TRBV10-1,.,TGCGCCACCCATTTATATAGCACAGATACGCAGTATTTT,CATHLYSTDTQYF
.,TRBJ1-2,TRBV11-2,TRBD1,TGTGCCAGCAGCCAGACAGGGAGAACCTATGGCTACACCTTC,CASSQTGRTYGYTF
.,TRBJ2-1,TRBV20-1,.,TGCAGTGCTAGAGTGGAAGCGAAGCAGTTCTTC,CSARVEAKQFF
.,TRBJ2-5,TRBV15,TRBD1,TGTGCCACCAGCAGAGATTTGGGACAGGGGAAAGAGACCCAGTACTTC,CATSRDLGQGKETQYF
.,TRBJ2-2,TRBV5-1,.,TGCGCCAGCAGCCAGGGACGGAGCACCGGGGAGCTGTTTTTT,CASSQGRSTGELFF
.,TRBJ2-5,TRBV5-6,.,TGTGCCAGCAGCCGGGGACTTCGGGAGACCCAGTACTTC,CASSRGLRETQYF
.,TRBJ2-1,TRBV10-3,TRBD1,TGTGCCATCAGTGACCCGGGGACAGGGGAGTACAATGAGCAGTTCTTC,CAISDPGTGEYNEQFF
.,TRBJ1-3,TRBV4-1,.,TGCGCCAGCAGCCAATGGTCAGGTGCTGGAAACACCATATATTTT,CASSQWSGAGNTIYF